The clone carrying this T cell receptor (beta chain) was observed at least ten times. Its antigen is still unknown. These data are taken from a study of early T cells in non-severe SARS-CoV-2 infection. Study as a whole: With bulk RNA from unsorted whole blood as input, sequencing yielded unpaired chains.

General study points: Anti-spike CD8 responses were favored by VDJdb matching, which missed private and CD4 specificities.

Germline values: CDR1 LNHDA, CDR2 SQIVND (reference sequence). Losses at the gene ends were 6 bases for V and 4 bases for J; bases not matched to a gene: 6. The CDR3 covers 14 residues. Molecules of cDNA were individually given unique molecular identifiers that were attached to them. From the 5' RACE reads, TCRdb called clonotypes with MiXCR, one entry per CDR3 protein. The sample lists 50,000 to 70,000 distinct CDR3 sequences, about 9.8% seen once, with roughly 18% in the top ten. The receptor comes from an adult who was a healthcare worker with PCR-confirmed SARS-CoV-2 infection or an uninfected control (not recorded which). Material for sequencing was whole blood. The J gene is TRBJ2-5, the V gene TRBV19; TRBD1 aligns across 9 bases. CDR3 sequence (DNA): TGTGCCAGTAGGCGACAGGGGGAAGCAGAGACCCAGTACTTC. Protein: CASRRQGEAETQYF.